A single sample gave rise to the 26 T cell receptor beta chains below, sequenced in a study of blood T cells in healthy people across ages. A second PCR, run for 7 to 11 cycles, used a sample-barcoded 5' primer plus a J-beta primer mix. TCRdb recomputed calls from the 5' RACE reads with MiXCR, one row per CDR3 protein. The sample consists of around 1,700,000 distinct CDR3 sequences, 28% of them appearing once. Sequencing was carried out using blood. The receptors stem from a young woman in good health.

This clonotype was recorded once. Just one base apart from a much larger clone, this may be a read error. The V call is TRBV10-1, the J call TRBJ2-1; possible D gene TRBD2, 5 bases. V lost 4 bases to trimming and J lost 12 bases, with 22 bases between them. The CDR3 has 15 residues. Germline CDR1 is WNHNN and CDR2 is SYGVQD (reference sequence). The CDR3 sequence is CASSGTQEISRGQFF. The DNA of the CDR3 is TGCGCCAGCAGTGGAACTCAGGAAATCTCCCGGGGGCAGTTCTTC.

Many counts were recorded for this clonotype. The chain links TRBV6-5 to TRBJ2-1; D is unresolved. V lost 3 bases and J 0 bases, leaving 9 bases between the germline ends. The CDR3 spans 15 residues. Germline V lookup: CDR1 MNHEY, CDR2 SVGAGI. The CDR3 DNA follows: TGTGCCAGCAGTTATGTACAGAGCTCCTACAATGAGCAGTTCTTC. Protein product: CASSYVQSSYNEQFF.

This chain joins TRBV28 and TRBJ2-7; 7 nucleotides match TRBD1. Germline lookup yields CDR1 MDHEN and CDR2 SYDVKM. The V segment lost 5 bases and the J segment 6 bases; nucleotides outside the gene matches: 7. The CDR3 has 13 amino acids. The CDR3 nucleotides are TGTGCCAGCAGTGGGGACAGTTGGGCCGAGCAGTACTTC. This sequence encodes CASSGDSWAEQYF.

This clonotype was seen only a few times. The V call is TRBV5-5, the J call TRBJ1-5; 10 nucleotides line up with TRBD1. V was clipped by 0 bases and J by 2 bases; unmatched bases: 14. Looked up from germline, CDR1 is SGHKS and CDR2 is YYEKEE (reference sequence). The CDR3 totals 20 residues. CDR3 in amino acids: CASSLVETGQGIVGNQPQHF. The CDR3 coding sequence is TGTGCCAGCAGCTTGGTAGAAACGGGACAGGGGATTGTAGGCAATCAGCCCCAGCATTTT.

In its sample, this clonotype was seen a few times. J is TRBJ1-4 and V is TRBV6-6; perhaps TRBD1 as D (6 bases). CDR1 and CDR2 from the germline V gene are MNHNY and SVGAGI (reference sequence). V dropped 6 bases and J dropped 8 bases, with 16 bases sitting between them. The CDR3 has 14 amino acids. The CDR3 region is CASRVHRAREKLFF. The CDR3 nucleotides read TGTGCCAGCAGAGTACACAGGGCGCGAGAAAAACTGTTTTTT.

This clonotype was recorded many times. The rearrangement links TRBV20-1 to TRBJ2-7; 8 bases are shared with TRBD2. Germline V lookup: CDR1 DFQATT, CDR2 SNEGSKA (reference sequence). The CDR3 totals 13 residues. The CDR3 DNA sequence: TGCGGATCACCCAGCGGGAGTGGGTACGAGCAGTACTTC. Protein product: CGSPSGSGYEQYF.

In regard to this clonotype: Mismatch with germline at one junction end may stem from a read error. The V call is TRBV29-1, the J call TRBJ1-2; D might be TRBD1 (6 bases). The CDR3 runs to 12 residues. Germline V CDR1 and CDR2: SQVTM, ANQGSEA. CDR3: CSLITGSYGNTF. In DNA, the CDR3 is TGCAGTCTGATTACAGGGTCCTATGGCAACACCTTC.

As for this clonotype: A clone one base away is much larger, so this may be a read error. The chain links TRBV5-1 to TRBJ2-6, with 9 positions matching TRBD1. There are 18 residues in the CDR3. Trimming took 4 bases from V and 1 from J; bases not matched to a gene: 9. Germline CDR1 is SGHRS and CDR2 is YFSETQ. DNA for the CDR3: TGCGCCAGCAGCCGGAGGACAGGGGCTTCATCTGGGGCCAACGTCCTGACTTTC. Protein product: CASSRRTGASSGANVLTF.

This clonotype has just a few counts. The chain carries TRBV4-3 and TRBJ2-1, with 9 bases matching TRBD2. With V trimmed by 3 bases and J by 7 bases, 10 bases remained unmatched. The germline V gene encodes CDR1 LGHNA and CDR2 YSLEER. The CDR3 has 16 residues. CDR3 region: CASSQDSGSRTNEQFF. The CDR3 region has the DNA TGCGCCAGCAGCCAGGATAGCGGGAGCCGGACGAATGAGCAGTTCTTC.

The gene calls are TRBV9 and TRBJ2-5; the D is unclear. CDR1 SGDLS and CDR2 YYNGEE come from the germline V gene. The CDR3 has 15 residues. The germline V and J ends were trimmed by 0 bases and 11 bases, with 20 bases remaining between them. The DNA for the CDR3 is TGTGCCAGCAGCGTAGAGGTGGGTACCTACAATGAGCAGTACTTC. Translating gives CASSVEVGTYNEQYF.

CDR3 sequence: CASSERDADTQYF. The CDR3 DNA reads as TGTGCCAGCAGTGAACGGGACGCAGATACGCAGTATTTT. This chain connects TRBV6-1 to TRBJ2-3; either TRBD1 or TRBD2 may fit D (5 bases each). Trimming shortened V by 2 bases and J by 4 bases, and 7 bases separated the two germline ends. The CDR3 totals 13 residues. Per the germline V gene, CDR1 is MNHNS and CDR2 is SASEGT.

This clonotype was picked up a small number of times. This chain joins TRBV7-6 and TRBJ2-5; unclear D gene. Germline-derived CDR1 and CDR2 are SGHVS and FNYEAQ. Trimming cost V 5 bases and J 6 bases, with 13 bases left between them. The length of the CDR3 is 13 residues. CDR3 sequence: CASSKSYQQTQYF. The DNA for the CDR3 is TGTGCCAGCAGCAAATCCTACCAGCAGACCCAGTACTTC.

This clonotype was found a few times. One junction end disagrees with the germline gene, perhaps due to a read error. The rearrangement links TRBV7-2 to TRBJ2-7, with 9 bases matching TRBD2. This CDR3 spans 16 amino acids. The germline CDR1 and CDR2 sequences are SGHTA and FQGNSA. The CDR3 bases are TGTGCCAGCAGCTTAGGGAGTAGCGGGGGCCCAGGCGAGCGGTACTTC. Encoded protein: CASSLGSSGGPGERYF.

The sample holds a few counts of this clonotype. The chain recombines TRBV20-1 with TRBJ2-7; the D gene is possibly TRBD2 (5 bases). CDR1 is DFQATT and CDR2 is SNEGSKA in the germline V gene (reference sequence). The CDR3 contains 13 residues. V dropped 4 bases and J dropped 9 bases, with 19 bases sitting between them. CDR3 DNA: TGCAGTGCTATTCCTCCGGGAAGAGACGGGCAGTACTTC. Amino acids: CSAIPPGRDGQYF.

This clonotype has only a few counts. The chain joins TRBV28 to TRBJ2-7; possibly TRBD1 or TRBD2 for D (6 bases each). Per germline, CDR1 MDHEN and CDR2 SYDVKM. Between the trimmed V and J ends, which lost 6 bases and 6 bases, there was a span of 18 bases. CDR3 size: 14 residues. The CDR3 DNA is TGTGCCAGCAGCCCCGGGACACGGGGAGGCGAGCAGTACTTC. It codes for CASSPGTRGGEQYF. The full variable domain, rest sourced from reference TRBV28 and TRBJ2-7, is DVKVTQSSRYLVKRTGEKVFLECVQDMDHENMFWYRQDPGLGLRLIYFSYDVKMKEKGDIPEGYSVSREKKERFSLILESASTNQTSMYLCASSPGTRGGEQYFGPGTRLTVT.

V and J are TRBV20-1 and TRBJ2-5; tentative D call: TRBD2 (6 bases). Germline values: CDR1 DFQATT, CDR2 SNEGSKA (reference sequence). V was trimmed by 6 bases and J by 2 bases, leaving 16 bases between them. The CDR3 extends over 14 amino acids. The CDR3 sequence: CSARAGSGQETQYF. The CDR3 DNA sequence: TGCAGTGCCCGGGCAGGTAGCGGTCAAGAGACCCAGTACTTC.

This clonotype was counted only a few times. The V call is TRBV2, the J call TRBJ1-1; TRBD1 is a possible D gene (6 bases). The CDR3 runs to 13 residues. V lost 6 bases to trimming and J lost 4 bases, with 12 bases between them. Germline CDR1 SNHLY, CDR2 FYNNEI. CDR3: CASRPVQGTEAFF. In DNA form, the CDR3 reads TGTGCCAGCAGGCCTGTACAGGGCACTGAAGCTTTCTTT.

The chain combines TRBV7-8 with TRBJ2-1; maybe TRBD2 (5 bases). Germline V gene sequence: CDR1 SGHVS, CDR2 FQNEAQ. This CDR3 spans 15 amino acids. Trimming left V 0 bases short and J 3 bases short, with 9 bases between. The CDR3 protein is CASSLAQRSYNEQFF. The CDR3, as DNA: TGTGCCAGCAGCTTAGCCCAGCGGAGCTACAATGAGCAGTTCTTC.

In its sample, this clonotype was seen a few times. One end of the junction does not line up with germline, which may come from a read error. The chain couples TRBV7-3 to TRBJ2-2, with D possibly being TRBD1 or TRBD2 (6 bases each). The CDR3 is made up of 13 amino acids. Germline V gene sequence: CDR1 SGHTA, CDR2 FQGTGA. Here the CDR3 reads CASEGDNTGGLFF. CDR3 nucleotides: TGTGCCAGCGAGGGGGATAACACCGGGGGGCTGTTTTTT.

This chain uses TRBV7-2 with TRBJ1-2, with TRBD1 matching 9 bases. V dropped 2 bases and J dropped 2; count of bases not matched to a gene: 3. CDR3 length: 15 amino acids. Germline V gene lookup returns CDR1 SGHTA and CDR2 FQGNSA. CDR3 loop: CASSLMGTGNYGYTF. The CDR3 DNA is TGTGCCAGCAGCTTAATGGGGACAGGGAACTATGGCTACACCTTC.

This clonotype was seen a handful of times. V usage is TRBV7-9 and J usage is TRBJ2-3, with D possibly being TRBD1 (5 bases). The CDR3 loop spans 15 amino acids. Germline V CDR1 and CDR2: SEHNR, FQNEAQ (reference sequence). The germline V and J ends were trimmed by 7 bases and 4 bases, with 18 bases remaining between them. This CDR3 is CASTPGPSPSDTQYF. The CDR3 DNA reads as TGTGCCAGCACCCCAGGGCCCTCCCCTTCAGATACGCAGTATTTT.

The CDR3 bases are TGTGCCAGCAGCCAACTTGATCGGTTGAACACTGAAGCTTTCTTT. Its translation is CASSQLDRLNTEAFF. This sequence joins TRBV3-1 and TRBJ1-1; D is unresolved. Trimming took 2 bases from V and 0 from J, leaving 10 bases between them. The germline CDR1 and CDR2 sequences are LGHDT and YNNKEL (reference sequence). CDR3 length: 15 amino acids. Variable domain in full (rest from reference TRBV3-1 and TRBJ1-1): DTAVSQTPKYLVTQMGNDKSIKCEQNLGHDTMYWYKQDSKKFLKIMFSYNNKELIINETVPNRFSPKSPDKAHLNLHINSLELGDSAVYFCASSQLDRLNTEAFFGQGTRLTVV.

The chain employs TRBV7-9 and TRBJ1-2, with D maybe TRBD1 (5 bases). The CDR3 spans 13 residues. The germline V gene has CDR1 SEHNR and CDR2 FQNEAQ (reference sequence). Trimming cost V 8 bases and J 6 bases, with 16 bases left between them. CDR3 region: CASVGAQGNGYTF. CDR3 sequence (DNA): TGTGCCAGCGTTGGGGCACAAGGTAATGGCTACACCTTC.

On this clonotype: Germline and junction disagree at one end, which may indicate a read error. The chain has TRBV20-1 and TRBJ1-2, with unresolved D. Looked up from germline, CDR1 is DFQATT and CDR2 is SNEGSKA (reference sequence). The CDR3 contains 13 residues. CDR3 loop: CGAPGSGYYGYTF. The CDR3 nucleotides read TGCGGTGCTCCGGGTTCTGGATACTATGGCTACACCTTC.

The genes are TRBV5-4 and TRBJ2-1; TRBD1 or TRBD2 may be the D gene (5 bases each). Trimming took 4 bases from V and 3 from J, leaving 17 bases between them. The CDR3 covers 16 residues. Per the germline V gene, CDR1 is SGHNT and CDR2 is YYREEE (reference sequence). The DNA of the CDR3 is TGTGCCAGCAGCCCCCGGGGACCCAGCATCTACAATGAGCAGTTCTTC. Protein: CASSPRGPSIYNEQFF.

This sequence joins TRBV7-6 and TRBJ1-1, with no clear D. This CDR3 has 13 residues. Trimming took off 8 bases at V and 3 bases at J, with 13 bases between the two ends. The V gene's germline CDR1 is SGHVS and CDR2 FNYEAQ. CDR3 protein: CASGGQEYTEAFF. As DNA, the CDR3 is TGTGCCAGCGGAGGGCAGGAATACACTGAAGCTTTCTTT. Full variable domain (outside the CDR3, taken from reference TRBV7-6 and TRBJ1-1): GAGVSQSPRYKVTKRGQDVALRCDPISGHVSLYWYRQALGQGPEFLTYFNYEAQQDKSGLPNDRFSAERPEGSISTLTIQRTEQRDSAMYRCASGGQEYTEAFFGQGTRLTVV.